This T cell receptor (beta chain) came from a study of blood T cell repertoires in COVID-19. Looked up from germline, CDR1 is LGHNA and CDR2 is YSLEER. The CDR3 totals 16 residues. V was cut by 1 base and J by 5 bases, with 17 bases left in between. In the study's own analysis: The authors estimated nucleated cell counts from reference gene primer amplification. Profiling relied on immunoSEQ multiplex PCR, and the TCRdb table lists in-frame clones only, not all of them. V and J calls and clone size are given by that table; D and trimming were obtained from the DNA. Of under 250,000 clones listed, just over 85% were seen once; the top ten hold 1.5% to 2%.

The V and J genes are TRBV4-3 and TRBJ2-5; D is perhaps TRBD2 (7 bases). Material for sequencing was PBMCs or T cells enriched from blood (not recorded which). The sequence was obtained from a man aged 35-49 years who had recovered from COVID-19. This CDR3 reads CASSQVTGGPPETQYF. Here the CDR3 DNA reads TGCGCCAGCAGCCAAGTAACCGGGGGGCCTCCGGAGACCCAGTACTTC.